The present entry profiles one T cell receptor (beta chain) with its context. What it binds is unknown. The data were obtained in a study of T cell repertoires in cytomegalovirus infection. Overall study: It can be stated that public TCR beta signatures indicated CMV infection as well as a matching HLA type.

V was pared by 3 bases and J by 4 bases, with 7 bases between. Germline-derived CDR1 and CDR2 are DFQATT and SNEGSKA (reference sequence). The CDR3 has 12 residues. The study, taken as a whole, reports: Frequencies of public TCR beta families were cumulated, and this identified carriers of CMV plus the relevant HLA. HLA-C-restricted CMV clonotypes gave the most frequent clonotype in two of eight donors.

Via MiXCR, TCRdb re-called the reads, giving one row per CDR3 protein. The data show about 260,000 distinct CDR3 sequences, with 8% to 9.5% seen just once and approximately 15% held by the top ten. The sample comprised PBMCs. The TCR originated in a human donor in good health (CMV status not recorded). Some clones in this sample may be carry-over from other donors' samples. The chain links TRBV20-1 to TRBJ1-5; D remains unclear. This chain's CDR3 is CSASEGNQPQHF. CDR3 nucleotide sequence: TGCAGTGCTAGTGAGGGAAATCAGCCCCAGCATTTT.